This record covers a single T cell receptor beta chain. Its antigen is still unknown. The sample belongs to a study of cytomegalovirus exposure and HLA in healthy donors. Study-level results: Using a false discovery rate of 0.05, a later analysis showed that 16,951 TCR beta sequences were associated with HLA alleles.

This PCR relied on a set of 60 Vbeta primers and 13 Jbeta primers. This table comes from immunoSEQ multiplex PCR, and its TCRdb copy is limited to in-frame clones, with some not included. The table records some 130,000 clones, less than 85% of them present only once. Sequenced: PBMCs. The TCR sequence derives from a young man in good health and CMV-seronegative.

CDR3: CASSVTAGSYEQYF. In DNA, the CDR3 is TGTGCCAGCAGTGTGACAGCAGGCTCCTACGAGCAGTACTTC. The chain combines TRBV25-1 with TRBJ2-5, with a possible D match to TRBD1 (5 bases). With the DNA end fitting TRBJ2-7 better, the J assignment may be wrong. The length of the CDR3 is 14 residues. Germline CDR1 MGHDK, CDR2 SYGVNS.